Sequencing of this TCR beta chain was carried out in a study of CD8 T cell repertoires and HIV-1 epitope variants. Study information: Twenty-five autologous and known Gag and Nef epitope variant peptides each stimulated T cells separately. Epitopes were three Gag families plus Nef HW9 and YT9. The baseline condition was 1M T cells left uncultured.

TCR beta CDR3 was sequenced at survey depth on immunoSEQ. Data came from immunoSEQ multiplex PCR; TCRdb stores just in-frame clones and leaves some out. Of roughly 2,000 clones listed, around three quarters are singletons. A single count supports this clone. Its antigen is unknown. Germline values: CDR1 MDHEN, CDR2 SYDVKM. Trimming left V 3 bases short and J 5 bases short, with 8 bases between. CDR3 length equals 12 residues. The receptor comes from a male donor with HIV. Material for sequencing was cultured CD8+ T cells derived from PBMCs. The gene calls are TRBV28 and TRBJ2-7; D possibly corresponds to TRBD2 (6 bases). CDR3 in DNA: TGTGCCAGCAGTTTGGAGGGGAACGAGCAGTACTTC. Its protein product is CASSLEGNEQYF.